The clone carrying this T cell receptor (beta chain) was detected ten times or more. Its antigen remains unidentified. The CDR3 sequence is 18 residues long. The ends lost 1 base at V and 3 bases at J; junction bases unmatched: 8. CDR1 is SEHNR, CDR2 FQNEAQ, per germline (reference sequence). How the authors handled the data: Sampled TCR counts reached a median of 95,638 per sample, with values ranging from about 20,000 to 750,000. TCRdb re-derived calls from the RACE reads in MiXCR, one entry per CDR3 protein. The V and J calls and clone size are TCRdb's, not the authors'. The sample consists of approximately 41,000 distinct CDR3 sequences, over 3.5% of them appearing once. Indicated time point: patch test 1, 2 weeks after DPC sensitization. Treatment: therapeutic diphenylcyclopropenone sensitization with weekly scalp DPC. The authors extracted total RNA from unfractionated whole blood. Drawing of blood took place ahead of applying each patch test.

This entry is derived from a study of human T cells and chemical hapten exposure. Overall study: Diagnoses of alopecia areata, totalis or universalis occurred in mostly female patients. Study-wide findings and caveats: With DPC sensitization, TCRs exceeding 1 in 1000 frequency showed no change.

The input for sequencing was whole blood, taken in connection with sensitization to the hapten diphenylcyclopropenone (DPC). The origin of this receptor is a man aged 50-60 years with alopecia areata. Some clones in this sample may be carry-over from other donors' samples. The gene calls are TRBV7-9 and TRBJ2-1, with TRBD2 identical over 11 bases. CDR3 region: CASSLGDSSGRIYNEQFF. CDR3 nucleotide sequence: TGTGCCAGCAGCTTAGGAGACTCTAGCGGGAGGATCTACAATGAGCAGTTCTTC. The entire variable domain, with the rest obtained from reference TRBV7-9 and TRBJ2-1, is as follows: DTGVSQNPRHKITKRGQNVTFRCDPISEHNRLYWYRQTLGQGPEFLTYFQNEAQLEKSRLLSDRFSAERPKGSFSTLEIQRTEQGDSAMYLCASSLGDSSGRIYNEQFFGPGTRLTVL.